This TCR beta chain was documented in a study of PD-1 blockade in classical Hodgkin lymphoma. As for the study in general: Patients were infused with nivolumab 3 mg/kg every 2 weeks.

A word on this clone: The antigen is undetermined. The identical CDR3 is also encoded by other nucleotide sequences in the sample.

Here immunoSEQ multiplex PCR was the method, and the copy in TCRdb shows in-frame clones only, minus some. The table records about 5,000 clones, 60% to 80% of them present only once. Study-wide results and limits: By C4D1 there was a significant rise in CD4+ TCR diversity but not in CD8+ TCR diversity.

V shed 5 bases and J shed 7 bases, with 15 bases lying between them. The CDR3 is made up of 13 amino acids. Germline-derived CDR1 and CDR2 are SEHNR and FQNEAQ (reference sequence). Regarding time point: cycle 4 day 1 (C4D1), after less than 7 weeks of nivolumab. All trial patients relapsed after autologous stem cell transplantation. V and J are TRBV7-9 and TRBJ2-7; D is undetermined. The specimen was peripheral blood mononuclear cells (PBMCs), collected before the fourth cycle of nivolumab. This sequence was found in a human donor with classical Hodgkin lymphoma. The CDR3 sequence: CASSPRAKDEQYF. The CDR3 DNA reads TGTGCCAGCAGCCCTCGGGCCAAGGATGAGCAGTACTTC.